This T cell receptor (beta chain) is from a study of T cell responses to AZD1222 COVID-19 vaccine. Comment on this clone: The antigen remains undetermined.

V was shortened by 8 bases and J by 5 bases, with 10 bases between the two germline ends. CDR1 is MNHEY and CDR2 is SVGAGI in the germline V gene. The CDR3 is 12 amino acids. TCRdb's table, derived via immunoSEQ multiplex PCR, lists solely in-frame clones and lacks some. The table has 160,000 or so clones, roughly nine tenths seen once; the top ten hold approximately 1.5%. Points from the study as a whole: Researchers took repertoire samples only after the peak T cell response had come. Possibly, clonal diversity was underestimated; donors were largely white British and included more females. Spike-specific TCR breadth and depth went up after people got two AZD1222 doses.

This TCR derives from an adult who received the AZD1222 COVID-19 vaccine. This specimen was peripheral blood, taken 28 days after the second AZD1222 dose. V usage is TRBV6-5 and J usage is TRBJ1-5; TRBD1 is a possible D gene (5 bases). CDR3 nucleotide sequence: TGTGCCAGCGGACAAGAATATCAGCCCCAGCATTTT. Its translation: CASGQEYQPQHF.